Described below is a single T cell receptor (beta chain) sequence and its context. The CDR3 is 21 amino acids. Germline-derived CDR1 and CDR2 are KGHDR and SFDVKD. J was trimmed by 0 bases and V by 5 bases; bases with no gene match: 18. This entry belongs to a study of blood T cell repertoires in COVID-19. Study at large: Acute-phase and convalescent COVID-19 samples originated in the United States, Italy and Spain. In each case, the material was cDNA or gDNA derived from T cells, B-cell-depleted T cells, or PBMCs.

Assay: immunoSEQ multiplex PCR; the TCRdb copy retains only in-frame clones and omits some. The sample consists of around 160,000 clones, roughly 87% of them appearing once. The chain employs TRBV24-1 and TRBJ1-6; 7 bases map to TRBD1. The material sequenced was PBMCs or T cells enriched from blood (not recorded which). This TCR came from a woman aged 40 to 50 who had been exposed to COVID-19. CDR3: CATSALIPGTAVHSYNSPLHF. DNA of the CDR3: TGTGCCACCAGTGCCCTAATACCCGGGACAGCCGTTCACTCCTATAATTCACCCCTCCACTTT.